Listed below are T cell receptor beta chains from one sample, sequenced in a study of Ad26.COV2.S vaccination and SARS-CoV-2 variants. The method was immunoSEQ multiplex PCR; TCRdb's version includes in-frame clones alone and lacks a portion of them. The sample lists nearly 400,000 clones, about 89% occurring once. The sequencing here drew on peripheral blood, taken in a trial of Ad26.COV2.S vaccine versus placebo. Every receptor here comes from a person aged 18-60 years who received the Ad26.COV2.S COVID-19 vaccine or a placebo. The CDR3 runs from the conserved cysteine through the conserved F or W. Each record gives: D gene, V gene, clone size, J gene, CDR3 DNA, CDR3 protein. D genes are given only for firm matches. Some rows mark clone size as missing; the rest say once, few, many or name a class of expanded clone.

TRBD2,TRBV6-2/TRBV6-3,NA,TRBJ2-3,TGTGCCAGCAGTACCTGGACTAGCGGGAGAGGGGGGACAGATACGCAGTATTTT,CASSTWTSGRGGTDTQYF
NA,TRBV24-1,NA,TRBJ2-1,TGTGCCACCAGTGATTATGGGCAGGTCAGTGAGCAGTTCTTC,CATSDYGQVSEQFF
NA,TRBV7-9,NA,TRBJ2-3,TGTGCCAGCAGCTTAGGAATAGATACGCAGTATTTT,CASSLGIDTQYF
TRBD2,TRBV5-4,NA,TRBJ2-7,TGTGCCAGCAGCCCAGGGCCAGCGGGAACCTACGAGCAGTACTTC,CASSPGPAGTYEQYF
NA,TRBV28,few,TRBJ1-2,TGTGCCAGCAGGCCCCGGGACGGCAACTATGGCTACACCTTC,CASRPRDGNYGYTF
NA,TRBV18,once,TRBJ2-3,TGTGCCAGCTCACGGGCCAGCGGCACAGATACGCAGTATTTT,CASSRASGTDTQYF
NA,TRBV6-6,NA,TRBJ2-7,TGTGCCAGCAGTAGAAGGGACGAGCAGTACTTC,CASSRRDEQYF
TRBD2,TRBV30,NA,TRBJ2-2,TGTGCCTGGAGTAGGAGCAGGACTAGCGGGATAACCGGGGAGCTGTTTTTT,CAWSRSRTSGITGELFF
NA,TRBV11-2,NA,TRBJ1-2,TGTGCCAGCAGCTTTTGGGCAAACCTACATAACTATGGCTACACCTTC,CASSFWANLHNYGYTF
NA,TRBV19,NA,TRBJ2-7,TGTGCCAGCCGGGGGAGGGGGCCGGTAAAAGACGAGCAGTACTTC,CASRGRGPVKDEQYF
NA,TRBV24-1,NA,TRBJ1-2,TGTGCCACCAGTGACCCCAACAGTGGGGCTAACTATGGCTACACCTTC,CATSDPNSGANYGYTF
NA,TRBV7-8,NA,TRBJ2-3,TGTGCCAGCAGCTCCCCCCGGGGAGCGAGCACAGATACGCAGTATTTT,CASSSPRGASTDTQYF
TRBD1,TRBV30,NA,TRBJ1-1,TGTGCCTGGCGCCGGACAGGGCGGTTGAACACTGAAGCTTTCTTT,CAWRRTGRLNTEAFF
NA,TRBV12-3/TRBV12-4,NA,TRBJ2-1,TGTGCCAGCAGTTTGGTCAATGAGCAGTTCTTC,CASSLVNEQFF
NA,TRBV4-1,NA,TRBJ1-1,TGCGCCAGCAGCCACCAGGGCCGGAACACTGAAGCTTTCTTT,CASSHQGRNTEAFF
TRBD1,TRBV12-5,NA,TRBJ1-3,TGTGCTAGTGGTTTGGTACAAAGGGGGCTTTCTGGAAACACCATATATTTT,CASGLVQRGLSGNTIYF
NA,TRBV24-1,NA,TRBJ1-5,TGTGCCACCAGTGCCACATATAGCAATCAGCCCCAGCATTTT,CATSATYSNQPQHF
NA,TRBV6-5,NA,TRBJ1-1,TGTGCCAGCAGTTACTTCATCGGGAACACTGAAGCTTTCTTT,CASSYFIGNTEAFF
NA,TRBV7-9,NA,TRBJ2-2,TGTGCCAGCAGCTTACAATCAGCGGTGAACACCGGGGAGCTGTTTTTT,CASSLQSAVNTGELFF
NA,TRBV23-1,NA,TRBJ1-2,TGCGCCAGCAGTCAATCTTGGTCCGGCTACACCTTC,CASSQSWSGYTF
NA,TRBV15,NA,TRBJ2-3,TGTGCCACCAGCAGAGTGGTAGGGGTGGAAGATACGCAGTATTTT,CATSRVVGVEDTQYF
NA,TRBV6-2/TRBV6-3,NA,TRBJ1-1,TGTGCCAGCAGCCTGGGGGGGCTCCCGAACACTGAAGCTTTCTTT,CASSLGGLPNTEAFF
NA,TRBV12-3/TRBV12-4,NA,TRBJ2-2,TGTGCCAGCAGTTTAAAGGGGGCCGGGGAGCTGTTTTTT,CASSLKGAGELFF
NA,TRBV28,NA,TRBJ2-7,TGTGCCAGCAGTTCGGGAGCCCGAAACGAGCAGTACTTC,CASSSGARNEQYF
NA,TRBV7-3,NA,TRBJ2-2,TGTGCCAGCAGCCCGCAAATGGTCGGCGGGGAGCTGTTTTTT,CASSPQMVGGELFF
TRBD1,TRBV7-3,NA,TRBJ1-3,TGTGCCAGCAGCTTTACAGGGGCTGGAAACACCATATATTTT,CASSFTGAGNTIYF
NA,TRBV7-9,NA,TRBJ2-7,TGTGCCAGCAGCTATTTCGCAGGCGAGCAGTACTTC,CASSYFAGEQYF
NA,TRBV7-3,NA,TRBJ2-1,TGTGCCAGCAGCTTAGTCGGGGGGCCACCCTACAATGAGCAGTTCTTC,CASSLVGGPPYNEQFF
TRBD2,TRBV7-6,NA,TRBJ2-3,TGTGCCAGCAGCCCCAATCTAGTAGCGGGAGGAACAGATACGCAGTATTTT,CASSPNLVAGGTDTQYF
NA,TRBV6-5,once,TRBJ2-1,TGTGCCAGCAGTCTCCGAGACAATGAGCAGTTCTTC,CASSLRDNEQFF
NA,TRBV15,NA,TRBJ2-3,TGTGCCACCAGCAGAGCCCCTCGGGAGACAGATACGCAGTATTTT,CATSRAPRETDTQYF
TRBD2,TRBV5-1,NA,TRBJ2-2,TGCGCCAGCAGCAGAACTAGCGGGAGGGCCTTCGGCACCGGGGAGCTGTTTTTT,CASSRTSGRAFGTGELFF
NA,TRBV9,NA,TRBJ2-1,TGTGCCAGCAGCGTAGAGGTGGGTTACAATGAGCAGTTCTTC,CASSVEVGYNEQFF
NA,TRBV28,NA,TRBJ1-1,TGTGCCAGCAGCCCATCTTTGCTGGCCACTGAAGCTTTCTTT,CASSPSLLATEAFF
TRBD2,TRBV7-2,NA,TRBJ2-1,TGTGCCAGCAGCCGGGACTATATCAATGAGCAGTTCTTC,CASSRDYINEQFF
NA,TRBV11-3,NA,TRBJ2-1,TGTGCCAGCAGCTTAGATCGGGGTAGCCACAATGAGCAGTTCTTC,CASSLDRGSHNEQFF
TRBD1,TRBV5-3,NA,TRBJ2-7,TGTGCCAGAAGGACCGGGACAGGGTCCTACGAGCAGTACTTC,CARRTGTGSYEQYF